Listed below are T cell receptor beta chains from one sample, sequenced in a study of technical replicates of blood from several donors. This table comes from immunoSEQ multiplex PCR, and its TCRdb copy is limited to in-frame clones, with some not included. There are tens of thousands of clones in the sample; approximately 97% occur only once, and around 0.28% lies in the top ten. The material sequenced was T cells isolated from PBMCs. The receptors come from a human donor in good health. The CDR3 runs from the conserved cysteine through the conserved F or W. The D gene is left open where the match is weak. Some rows mark clone size as missing; the rest say once, few, many or name a class of expanded clone.

size: -
J: TRBJ2-1
V: TRBV4-1
D: TRBD2
DNA: TGCGCCAGCAGCCAAGTCAAGCGGGAGATGAACAATGAGCAGTTCTTC
CDR3: CASSQVKREMNNEQFF

size: -
J: TRBJ2-5
V: TRBV7-9
D: TRBD2
DNA: TGTGCCAGCAGCAACGATCCAGGACTAGCGGAGGACCAAGAGACCCAGTACTTC
CDR3: CASSNDPGLAEDQETQYF

size: -
J: TRBJ2-7
V: TRBV5-4
D: -
DNA: TGTGCCAGCAGCCCGTCGACTGGTTACGAGCAGTACTTC
CDR3: CASSPSTGYEQYF

size: -
J: TRBJ2-7
V: TRBV7-8
D: TRBD1
DNA: TGTGCCAGCAGTCCCCGCCCGGGACAGGGCTCCTACGAGCAGTACTTC
CDR3: CASSPRPGQGSYEQYF

size: -
J: TRBJ1-2
V: TRBV7-2
D: -
DNA: TGTGCCAGCAGCCCATCGGGACATTTCTATGGCTACACCTTC
CDR3: CASSPSGHFYGYTF

size: -
J: TRBJ2-1
V: TRBV29-1
D: -
DNA: TGCAGCGTTAGTATTAGCGGAACCTACAATGAGCAGTTCTTC
CDR3: CSVSISGTYNEQFF

size: -
J: TRBJ1-2
V: TRBV19
D: -
DNA: TGTGCCAGTAGTATAGCAGGGGACGACTATGGCTACACCTTC
CDR3: CASSIAGDDYGYTF

size: -
J: TRBJ2-3
V: TRBV28
D: TRBD2
DNA: TGTGCCAGCTCATCAGGTTGGCTAGCGGGAGGCCGCACAGATACGCAGTATTTT
CDR3: CASSSGWLAGGRTDTQYF

size: -
J: TRBJ1-2
V: TRBV2
D: -
DNA: TGTGCCAGCATGGAAGCTAGAGGCCTAAACTATGGCTACACCTTC
CDR3: CASMEARGLNYGYTF

size: -
J: TRBJ2-1
V: TRBV29-1
D: TRBD2
DNA: TGCAGCGTTGAAGAACTAGCGGGTTACAATGAGCAGTTCTTC
CDR3: CSVEELAGYNEQFF

size: -
J: TRBJ2-2
V: TRBV5-3
D: TRBD1
DNA: TGTGCCAGAAGCCCCGACAGGGACACCGGGGAGCTGTTTTTT
CDR3: CARSPDRDTGELFF

size: -
J: TRBJ2-7
V: TRBV19
D: -
DNA: TGTGCCAGTAGCTGGACTACCAATACCTACGAGCAGTACTTC
CDR3: CASSWTTNTYEQYF

size: -
J: TRBJ1-3
V: TRBV29-1
D: -
DNA: TGCAGCGTTCGAGGGCATTCTGGAAACACCATATATTTT
CDR3: CSVRGHSGNTIYF

size: -
J: TRBJ1-1
V: TRBV7-9
D: TRBD1
DNA: TGTGCCAGCAGCTTTGGGACAGCAGTAAGCACTGAAGCTTTCTTT
CDR3: CASSFGTAVSTEAFF

size: once
J: TRBJ1-1
V: TRBV7-2
D: -
DNA: TGTGCCAGCAGCTTGTCGGTGAACACTGAAGCTTTCTTT
CDR3: CASSLSVNTEAFF

size: -
J: TRBJ1-5
V: TRBV7-2
D: -
DNA: TGTGCCAGCAGCTTACACGTGGCCCCAAGCAATCAGCCCCAGCATTTT
CDR3: CASSLHVAPSNQPQHF

size: -
J: TRBJ2-6
V: TRBV6-1
D: TRBD1
DNA: TGTGCCAGCAGTGACCTCAGGGGGCGGGTCAGTTCTGGGGCCAACGTCCTGACTTTC
CDR3: CASSDLRGRVSSGANVLTF